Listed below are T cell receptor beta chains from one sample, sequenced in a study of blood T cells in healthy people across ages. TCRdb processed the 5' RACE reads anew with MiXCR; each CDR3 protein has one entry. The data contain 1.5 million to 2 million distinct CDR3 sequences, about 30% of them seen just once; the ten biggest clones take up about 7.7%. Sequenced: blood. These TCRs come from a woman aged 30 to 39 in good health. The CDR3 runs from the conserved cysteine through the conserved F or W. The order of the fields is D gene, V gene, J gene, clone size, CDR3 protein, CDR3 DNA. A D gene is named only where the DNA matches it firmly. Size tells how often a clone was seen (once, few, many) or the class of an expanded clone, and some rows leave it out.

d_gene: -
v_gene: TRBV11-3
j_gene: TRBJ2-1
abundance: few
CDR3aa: CASSPGTAGEQFF
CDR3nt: TGTGCCAGCAGCCCCGGGACTGCGGGTGAGCAGTTCTTC

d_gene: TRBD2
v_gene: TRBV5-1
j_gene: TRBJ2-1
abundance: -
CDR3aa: CASTIRGGSEFF
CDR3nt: TGCGCCAGCACCATCCGGGGGGGCTCCGAGTTCTTC

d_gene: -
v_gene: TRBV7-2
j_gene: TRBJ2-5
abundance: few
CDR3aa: CASSSGRNQETQYF
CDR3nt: TGTGCCAGCAGCTCTGGACGGAACCAAGAGACCCAGTACTTC

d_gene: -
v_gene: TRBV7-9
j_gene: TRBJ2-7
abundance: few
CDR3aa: CASSAGLNEQYF
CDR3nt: TGTGCCAGCAGCGCAGGCCTCAACGAGCAGTACTTC

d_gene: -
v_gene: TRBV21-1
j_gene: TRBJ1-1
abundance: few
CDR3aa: CASSPKGGGRMAEAFF
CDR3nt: TGTGCCAGCAGCCCAAAGGGCGGGGGGAGAATGGCTGAAGCTTTCTTT

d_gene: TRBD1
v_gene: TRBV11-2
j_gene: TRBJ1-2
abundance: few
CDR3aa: CASSLDTPTGVDGGYTF
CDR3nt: TGTGCCAGCAGCTTAGACACCCCAACAGGGGTAGATGGTGGCTACACCTTC

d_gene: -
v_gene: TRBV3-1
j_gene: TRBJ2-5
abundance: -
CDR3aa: CASSPGSLLDETQYF
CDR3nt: TGTGCCAGCAGCCCCGGCTCGCTCCTGGATGAGACCCAGTACTTC

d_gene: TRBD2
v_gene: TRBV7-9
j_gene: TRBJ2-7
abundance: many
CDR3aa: CASSSSGGEQYF
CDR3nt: TGTGCCAGCAGCAGTAGCGGGGGTGAGCAGTACTTC

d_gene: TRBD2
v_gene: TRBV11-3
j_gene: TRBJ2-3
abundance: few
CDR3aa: CASSLGSAGVGTDTQYF
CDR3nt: TGTGCCAGCAGCTTAGGCTCAGCGGGGGTGGGCACAGATACGCAGTATTTT

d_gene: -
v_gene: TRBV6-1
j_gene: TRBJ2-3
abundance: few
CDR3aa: CASIRGAPRTDTQYF
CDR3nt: TGTGCCAGCATCCGGGGGGCACCTCGCACAGATACGCAGTATTTT

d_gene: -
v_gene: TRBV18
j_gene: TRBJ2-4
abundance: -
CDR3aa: CASSPSRQNIQYF
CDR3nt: TGTGCCAGCTCACCAAGCCGTCAGAACATTCAGTACTTC

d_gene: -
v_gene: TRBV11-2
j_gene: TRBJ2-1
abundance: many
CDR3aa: CASSGDYNEQFF
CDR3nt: TGTGCCAGCAGCGGGGACTACAATGAGCAGTTCTTC

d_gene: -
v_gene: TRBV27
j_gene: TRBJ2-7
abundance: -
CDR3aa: CASSLGGGFDEQYF
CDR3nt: TGTGCCAGCAGTTTAGGCGGGGGCTTTGACGAGCAGTACTTC

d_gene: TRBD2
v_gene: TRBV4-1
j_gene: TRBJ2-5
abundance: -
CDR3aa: CASSQAFTSGNQETQYF
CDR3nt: TGCGCCAGCAGCCAAGCCTTTACTAGCGGGAATCAAGAGACCCAGTACTTC

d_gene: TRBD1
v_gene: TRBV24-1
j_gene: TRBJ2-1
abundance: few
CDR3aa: CATSDPGQGWFF
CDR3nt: TGTGCCACCAGTGACCCGGGACAGGGGTGGTTCTTC

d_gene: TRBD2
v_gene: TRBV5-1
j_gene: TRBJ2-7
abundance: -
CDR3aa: CASSPRRGTSSGEQYF
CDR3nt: TGCGCCAGCAGCCCACGGAGGGGGACTAGCTCGGGCGAGCAGTACTTC

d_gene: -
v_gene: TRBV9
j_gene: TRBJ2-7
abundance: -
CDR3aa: CASSVVGTSYEQYF
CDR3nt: TGTGCCAGCAGCGTAGTTGGGACTTCCTACGAGCAGTACTTC

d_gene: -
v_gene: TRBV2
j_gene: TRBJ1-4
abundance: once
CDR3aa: CASSGLGTGGEKLFF
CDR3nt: TGTGCCAGCAGTGGGCTCGGGACCGGAGGTGAAAAACTGTTTTTT

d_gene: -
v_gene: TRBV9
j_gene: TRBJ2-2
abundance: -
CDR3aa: CASSVSWGAGELFF
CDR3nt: TGTGCCAGCAGCGTGTCGTGGGGTGCTGGGGAGCTGTTTTTT

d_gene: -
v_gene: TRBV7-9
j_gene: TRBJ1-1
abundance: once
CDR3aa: CASSAPGFGAEAFF
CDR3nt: TGTGCCAGCAGCGCACCGGGGTTTGGTGCTGAAGCTTTCTTT

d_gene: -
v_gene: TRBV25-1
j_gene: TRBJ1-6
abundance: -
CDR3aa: CASSEYLGTSPLHF
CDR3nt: TGTGCCAGCAGTGAATATTTGGGTACGTCACCCCTCCACTTT

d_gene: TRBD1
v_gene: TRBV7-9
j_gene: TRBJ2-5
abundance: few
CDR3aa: CASSFKTGAKETQYF
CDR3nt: TGTGCCAGCAGCTTCAAGACAGGGGCCAAAGAGACCCAGTACTTC

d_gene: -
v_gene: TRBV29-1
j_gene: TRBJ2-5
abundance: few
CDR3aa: CSVESEVGLETQYF
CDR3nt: TGCAGCGTTGAATCGGAGGTTGGTTTAGAGACCCAGTACTTC

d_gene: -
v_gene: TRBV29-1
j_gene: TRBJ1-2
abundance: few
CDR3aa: CSVEDGLANYGYTF
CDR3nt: TGCAGCGTTGAAGATGGACTTGCTAACTATGGCTACACCTTC

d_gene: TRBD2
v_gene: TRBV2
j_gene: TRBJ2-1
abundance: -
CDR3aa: CASSEFVTSGASYNEQFF
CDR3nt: TGTGCCAGCAGTGAGTTTGTGACTAGCGGGGCCTCCTACAATGAGCAGTTCTTC

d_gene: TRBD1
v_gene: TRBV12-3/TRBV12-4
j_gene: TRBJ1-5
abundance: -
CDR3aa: CASSNGQGDQPQHF
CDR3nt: TGTGCCAGCAGCAACGGACAGGGCGATCAGCCCCAGCATTTT

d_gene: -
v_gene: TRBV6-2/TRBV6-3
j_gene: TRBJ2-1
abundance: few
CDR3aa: CASSYTLAVNEQFF
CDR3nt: TGTGCCAGCAGTTATACACTAGCAGTCAATGAGCAGTTCTTC

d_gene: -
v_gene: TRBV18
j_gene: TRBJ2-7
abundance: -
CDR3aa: CASSHAEGGKHEQYF
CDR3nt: TGTGCCAGCTCCCATGCAGAGGGGGGGAAGCACGAGCAGTACTTC

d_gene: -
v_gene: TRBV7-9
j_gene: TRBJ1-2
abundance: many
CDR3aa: CASSLGLGSANYGYTF
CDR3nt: TGTGCCAGCAGCTTAGGGCTCGGCTCAGCTAACTATGGCTACACCTTC

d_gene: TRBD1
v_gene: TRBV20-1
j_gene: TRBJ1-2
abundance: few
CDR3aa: CSGQGADYGYTF
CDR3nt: TGCAGCGGACAGGGGGCGGACTATGGCTACACCTTC

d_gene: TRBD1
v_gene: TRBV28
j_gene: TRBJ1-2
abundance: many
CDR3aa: CASSFRRGQGFGYTF
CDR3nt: TGTGCCAGCAGTTTCCGCAGAGGACAGGGTTTTGGCTACACCTTC

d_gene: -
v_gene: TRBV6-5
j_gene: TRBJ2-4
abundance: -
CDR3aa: CASSYSPAAMDEQYF
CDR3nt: TGTGCCAGCAGTTACTCTCCAGCGGCCATGGATGAGCAGTACTTC

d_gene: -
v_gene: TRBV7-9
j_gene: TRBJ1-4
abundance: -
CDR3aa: CASSLVRDRREKLFF
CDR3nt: TGTGCCAGCAGCTTAGTTAGGGACCGGAGGGAAAAGCTGTTTTTT

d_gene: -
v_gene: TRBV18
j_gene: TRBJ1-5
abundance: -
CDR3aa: CASSPILGQPQHF
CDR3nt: TGTGCCAGCTCACCCATCCTTGGTCAGCCCCAGCATTTT

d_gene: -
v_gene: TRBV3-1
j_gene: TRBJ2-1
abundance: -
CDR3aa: CASSSLGGGNEQFF
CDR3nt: TGTGCCAGCAGCTCATTAGGAGGGGGAAATGAGCAGTTCTTC